A single sample is the source of the 10 T cell receptor beta chains below, sequenced in a study of immune evolution from preneoplasia to lung adenocarcinoma. The data were produced by immunoSEQ multiplex PCR, yet TCRdb's version contains in-frame clones alone and is incomplete. The table shows fewer than 4,500 clones, with 81% occurring only once. Material for sequencing was FFPE adjacent normal lung tissue. The source is a person between 65 and 79 years old with lung adenocarcinoma.

J is TRBJ2-2 and V is TRBV11-1, with 11 bases lining up with TRBD2. The V gene's germline CDR1 is SGHAT and CDR2 FQDESV (reference sequence). The CDR3 sequence is 15 residues long. V was pared by 2 bases and J by 6 bases, with 2 bases of the junction left unmatched. DNA for the CDR3: TGTGCCAGCAGCTTATTTAGCGGGGGGGCCGGGGAGCTGTTTTTT. Its protein is CASSLFSGGAGELFF.

Notes on this clone: Other DNA sequences from this sample encode an identical CDR3 as well. The chain uses TRBV6-4 and TRBJ1-5; D gene ambiguous. The germline V gene has CDR1 MRHNA and CDR2 SNTAGT. The CDR3 runs to 16 residues. The CDR3, as DNA: TGTGCTAGTCCGTGGGTTTGGCAGGATAGCAATCAGCCCCAGCATTTT. Its translation: CASPWVWQDSNQPQHF.

This chain links TRBV20-1 with TRBJ1-2; no definite D call. V was pared by 6 bases and J by 13 bases, with 12 bases between. Germline V gene lookup returns CDR1 DFQATT and CDR2 SNEGSKA (reference sequence). The CDR3 extends over 9 amino acids. CDR3 sequence reads: CSAEVKGTF. The CDR3 bases are TGCAGTGCCGAGGTGAAGGGCACCTTC.

The genes are TRBV15 and TRBJ1-1; 8 bases map to TRBD1. CDR3 length: 15 amino acids. Losses at the gene ends were 4 bases for V and 4 bases for J; bases not matched to a gene: 8. The germline gives CDR1 LNHNV, CDR2 YYDKDF (reference sequence). The CDR3: CATSKPGGGFTEAFF. The CDR3 region has the DNA TGTGCCACCAGCAAACCAGGGGGCGGTTTCACTGAAGCTTTCTTT.

The V gene is TRBV10-1, the J gene TRBJ2-7, with D possibly called TRBD1 or TRBD2 (5 bases each). The ends were cut back, 3 bases at V and 2 bases at J, with 14 bases in the middle. Per germline, CDR1 WNHNN and CDR2 SYGVQD (reference sequence). The CDR3 contains 15 residues. The CDR3 reads CASSDPGTSTYEQYF. The CDR3 region has the DNA TGCGCCAGCAGTGACCCCGGGACCTCAACCTACGAGCAGTACTTC.

The rearrangement uses TRBV7-9 and TRBJ1-2, with D possibly matching TRBD1 (5 bases). Per the germline V gene, CDR1 is SEHNR and CDR2 is FQNEAQ (reference sequence). The CDR3 extends over 15 amino acids. V was cut by 5 bases and J by 6 bases, with 19 bases left in between. CDR3 coding DNA: TGTGCCAGCAGCCCACAGTCTGGGACCCCAAATGGCTACACCTTC. Translation: CASSPQSGTPNGYTF. The complete variable domain, with remaining parts taken from reference TRBV7-9 and TRBJ1-2, reads DTGVSQNPRHKITKRGQNVTFRCDPISEHNRLYWYRQTLGQGPEFLTYFQNEAQLEKSRLLSDRFSAERPKGSFSTLEIQRTEQGDSAMYLCASSPQSGTPNGYTFGSGTRLTVV.

In this sample, this clone turned up once. The V call is TRBV18, the J call TRBJ2-5; D perhaps matches TRBD2 (5 bases). The CDR3 contains 13 residues. Germline lookup yields CDR1 KGHSH and CDR2 LQKENI. Trimming removed 3 bases at V and 2 bases at J, with 7 bases between. CDR3 protein: CASSPGVQETQYF. CDR3 coding DNA: TGTGCCAGCTCACCCGGGGTACAAGAGACCCAGTACTTC.

This chain uses TRBV28 with TRBJ2-3; D gene unclear. This CDR3 is built from 11 residues. The germline gives CDR1 MDHEN, CDR2 SYDVKM. Trimming cost V 4 bases and J 7 bases, with 6 bases left between them. CDR3 sequence reads: CASSSTNTQYF. CDR3 nucleotide sequence: TGTGCCAGCAGTTCAACGAATACGCAGTATTTT.

This sequence joins TRBV29-1 and TRBJ2-2, with TRBD1 matching over 9 bases. Germline V lookup: CDR1 SQVTM, CDR2 ANQGSEA. The CDR3 is 18 residues long. V shed 4 bases and J 5 bases; nucleotides not matched to a gene: 17. The CDR3 DNA reads as TGCAGCGTTGCTCTACACCCCGTCGGGACAGGGAATACCGGGGAGCTGTTTTTT. Translating gives CSVALHPVGTGNTGELFF.

The chain uses TRBV5-4 and TRBJ2-7, with D tentatively TRBD1 (5 bases). The germline V gene has CDR1 SGHNT and CDR2 YYREEE (reference sequence). CDR3 length: 12 amino acids. Trimming took off 1 base at V and 6 bases at J, with 8 bases between the two ends. CDR3 nucleotides: TGTGCCAGCAGCTTGAGGGGTTCCGAGCAGTACTTC. Translation: CASSLRGSEQYF.